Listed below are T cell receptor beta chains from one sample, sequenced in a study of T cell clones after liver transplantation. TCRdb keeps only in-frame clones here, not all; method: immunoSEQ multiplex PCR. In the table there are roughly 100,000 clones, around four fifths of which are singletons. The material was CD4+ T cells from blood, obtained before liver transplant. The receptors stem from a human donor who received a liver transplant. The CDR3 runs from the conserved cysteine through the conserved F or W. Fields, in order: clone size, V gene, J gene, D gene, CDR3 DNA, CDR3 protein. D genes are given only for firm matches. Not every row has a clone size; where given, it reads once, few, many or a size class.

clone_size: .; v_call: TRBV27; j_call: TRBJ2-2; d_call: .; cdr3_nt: TGTGCCTGCTCTCGAGGGCACACCGGGGAGCTGTTTTTT; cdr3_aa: CACSRGHTGELFF
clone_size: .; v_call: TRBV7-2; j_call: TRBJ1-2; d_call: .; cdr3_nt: TGTGCCAGCAGCCCTCCTCGCGGAGGGATCTATGGCTACACCTTC; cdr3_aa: CASSPPRGGIYGYTF
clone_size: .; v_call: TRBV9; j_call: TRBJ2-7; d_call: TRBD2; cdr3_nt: TGTGCCAGCAGCGTAGGACTTGTCCATAGCGGGAGCTACTACGAGCAGTACTTC; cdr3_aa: CASSVGLVHSGSYYEQYF
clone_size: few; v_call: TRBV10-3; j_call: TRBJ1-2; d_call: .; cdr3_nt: TGTGCCATCAGTGATCTGGGAGGCTACACCTTC; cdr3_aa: CAISDLGGYTF
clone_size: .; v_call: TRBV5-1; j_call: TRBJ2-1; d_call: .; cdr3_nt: TGCGCCAGCAGCCCCTGGGGGATTTCCTACAATGAGCAGTTCTTC; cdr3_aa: CASSPWGISYNEQFF
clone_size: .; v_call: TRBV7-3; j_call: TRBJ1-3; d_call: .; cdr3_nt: TGTGCCAGCAGCCCTGATTCTGGAAACACCATATATTTT; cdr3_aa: CASSPDSGNTIYF
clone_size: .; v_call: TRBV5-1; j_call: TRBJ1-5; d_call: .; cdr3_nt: TGCGCCAGCAGCTTAGAGTCGGGCCAGCCCCAGCATTTT; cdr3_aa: CASSLESGQPQHF
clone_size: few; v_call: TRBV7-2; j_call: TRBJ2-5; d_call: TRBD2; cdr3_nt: TGTGCCAGCGGTCTAGCGGGAGAAAAAGAGACCCAGTACTTC; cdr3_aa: CASGLAGEKETQYF
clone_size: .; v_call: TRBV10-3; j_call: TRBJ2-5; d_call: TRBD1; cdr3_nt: TGTGCCATCAGTGGTCCCGGGACAGGGGGCGGTGGAGAGACCCAGTACTTC; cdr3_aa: CAISGPGTGGGGETQYF
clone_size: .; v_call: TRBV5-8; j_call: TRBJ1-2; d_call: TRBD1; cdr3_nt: TGTGCCAGCAGCCCAGGACAGGGAATCTATGGCTACACCTTC; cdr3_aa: CASSPGQGIYGYTF
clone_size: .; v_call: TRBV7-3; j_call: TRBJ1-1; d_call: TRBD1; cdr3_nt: TGTGCCAGCAGCCCCGACAGGGGGCGCTTTACTGAAGCTTTCTTT; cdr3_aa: CASSPDRGRFTEAFF
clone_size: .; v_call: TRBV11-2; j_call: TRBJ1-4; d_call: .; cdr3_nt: TGTGCCAGCGACGGCAAACTGTTTTTT; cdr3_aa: CASDGKLFF
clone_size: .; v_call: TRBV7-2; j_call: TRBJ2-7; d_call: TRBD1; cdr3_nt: TGTGCCAGCAGCTTAGGGTCGGGACAGCCCTCCTACGAGCAGTACTTC; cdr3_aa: CASSLGSGQPSYEQYF
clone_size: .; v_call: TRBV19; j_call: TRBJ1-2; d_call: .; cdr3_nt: TGTGCCAGTAGTAACTGGGGCAGCCCCTTTTATGGCTACACCTTC; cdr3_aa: CASSNWGSPFYGYTF
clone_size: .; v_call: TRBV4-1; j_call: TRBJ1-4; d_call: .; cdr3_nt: TGCGCCAGCAGCCCCACAGGGACCGGGACTGAAAAACTGTTTTTT; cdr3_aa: CASSPTGTGTEKLFF
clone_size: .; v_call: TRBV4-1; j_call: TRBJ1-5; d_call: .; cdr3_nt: TGCGCCAGCAGCCCCCCGCCGCCCCAGCATTTT; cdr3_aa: CASSPPPPQHF
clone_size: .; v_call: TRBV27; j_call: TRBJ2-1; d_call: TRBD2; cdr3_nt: TGTGCCAGCAGTTTATGGGTTAGCGGGGAAAATTACAATGAGCAGTTCTTC; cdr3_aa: CASSLWVSGENYNEQFF
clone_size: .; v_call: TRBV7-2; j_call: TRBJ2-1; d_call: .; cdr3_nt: TGTGCCAGCAGCTTAGTAAAGGAGGGGGGCAATGAGCAGTTCTTC; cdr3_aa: CASSLVKEGGNEQFF
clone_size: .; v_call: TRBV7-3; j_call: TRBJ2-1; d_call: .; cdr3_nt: TGTGCCAGCAGCTTTCGTAAGGGAGCTGACAATGAGCAGTTCTTC; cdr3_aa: CASSFRKGADNEQFF
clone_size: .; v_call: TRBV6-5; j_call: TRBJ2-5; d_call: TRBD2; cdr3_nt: TGTGCCAGCAGTCTTAGCGGGACCCTCCAAGAGACCCAGTACTTC; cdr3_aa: CASSLSGTLQETQYF
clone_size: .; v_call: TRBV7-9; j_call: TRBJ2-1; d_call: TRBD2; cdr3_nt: TGTGCCAGCAGCCCCTTGGGGCGGGGGGGTTACAATGAGCAGTTCTTC; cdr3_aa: CASSPLGRGGYNEQFF
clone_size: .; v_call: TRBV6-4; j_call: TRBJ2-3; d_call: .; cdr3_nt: TGTGCCAGCAGTGACGGCGGGCGGAGAGATACGCAGTATTTT; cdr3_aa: CASSDGGRRDTQYF
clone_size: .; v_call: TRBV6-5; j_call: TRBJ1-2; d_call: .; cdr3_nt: TGTGCCAGCAGTTCTACAGGGTGGGGCTACACCTTC; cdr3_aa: CASSSTGWGYTF
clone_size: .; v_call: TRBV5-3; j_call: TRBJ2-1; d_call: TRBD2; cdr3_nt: TGTGCCAGAAGCCGCAACGGGACTAGCGGGCTTTACAATGAGCAGTTCTTC; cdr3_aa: CARSRNGTSGLYNEQFF
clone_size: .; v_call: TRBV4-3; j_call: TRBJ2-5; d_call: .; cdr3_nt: TGCGCCAGCAGCCAAGAATTAATTCCCCCTGCGACCCAGTACTTC; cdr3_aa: CASSQELIPPATQYF
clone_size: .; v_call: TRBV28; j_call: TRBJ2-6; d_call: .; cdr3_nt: TGTGCCAGCAGTCCCCTCCGCCGAAGCTCTGGGGCCAACGTCCTGACTTTC; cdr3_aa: CASSPLRRSSGANVLTF
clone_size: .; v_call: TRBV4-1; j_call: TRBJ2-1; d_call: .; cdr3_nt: TGCGCCAGCAGCCAGATCGGGCGGGACCCTGAGCAGTTCTTC; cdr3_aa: CASSQIGRDPEQFF
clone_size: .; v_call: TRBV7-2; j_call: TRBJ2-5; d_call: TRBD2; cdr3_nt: TGTGCCAGCAGCTCGCCGGGGGGGCAAGAGACCCAGTACTTC; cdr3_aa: CASSSPGGQETQYF
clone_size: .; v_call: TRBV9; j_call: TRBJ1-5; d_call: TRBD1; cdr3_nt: TGTGCCAGCAGCCCGGACAGGGGGAATCAGCCCCAGCATTTT; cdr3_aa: CASSPDRGNQPQHF
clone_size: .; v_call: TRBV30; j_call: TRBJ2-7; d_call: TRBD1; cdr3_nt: TGTGCCTGGATTATCCCGGGACAGGGGTTCTACGAGCAGTACTTC; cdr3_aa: CAWIIPGQGFYEQYF
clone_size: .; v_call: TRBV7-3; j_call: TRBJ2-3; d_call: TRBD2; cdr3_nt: TGTGCCAGCAGCCGACTAGCGGGAAATGTAGATACGCAGTATTTT; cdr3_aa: CASSRLAGNVDTQYF
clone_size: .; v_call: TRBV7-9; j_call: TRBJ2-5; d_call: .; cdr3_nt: TGTGCCAGCAGCGGACGACAGGGAGGAGAACAAGAGACCCAGTACTTC; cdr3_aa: CASSGRQGGEQETQYF
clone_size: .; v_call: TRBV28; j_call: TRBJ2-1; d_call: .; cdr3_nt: TGTGCCAGCAGTCCCCGGGTTCTAAGGGGAAATGAGCAGTTCTTC; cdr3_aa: CASSPRVLRGNEQFF
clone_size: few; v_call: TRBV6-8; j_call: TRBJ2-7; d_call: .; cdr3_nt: TGTGCCAGCAGTTACCCCCAAAGGGGCGTAAGCTCCTACGAGCAGTACTTC; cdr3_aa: CASSYPQRGVSSYEQYF
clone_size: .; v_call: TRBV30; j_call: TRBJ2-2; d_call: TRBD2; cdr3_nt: TGTGCCTGGACCCGACTAGCGGGGGCCGGGGAGCTGTTTTTT; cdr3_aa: CAWTRLAGAGELFF
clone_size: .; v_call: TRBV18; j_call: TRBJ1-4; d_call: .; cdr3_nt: TGTGCCAGCTCTTTTAGGGTGCGCGAAAAACTGTTTTTT; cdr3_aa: CASSFRVREKLFF
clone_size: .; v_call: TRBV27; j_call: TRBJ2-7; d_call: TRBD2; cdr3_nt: TGTGCCAGCAGAACAGAACCGGGACTAGCGGGGGCTCGGCCCCACGAGCAGTACTTC; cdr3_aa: CASRTEPGLAGARPHEQYF
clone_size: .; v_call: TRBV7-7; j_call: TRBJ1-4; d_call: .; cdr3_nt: TGTGCCAGCAGCTTTACAGTGGACGGAAAACTGTTTTTT; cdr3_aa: CASSFTVDGKLFF
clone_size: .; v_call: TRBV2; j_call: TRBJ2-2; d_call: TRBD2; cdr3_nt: TGTGCCAGCAGACGTACTAGCGGGAGTTTTACCGGGGAGCTGTTTTTT; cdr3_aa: CASRRTSGSFTGELFF
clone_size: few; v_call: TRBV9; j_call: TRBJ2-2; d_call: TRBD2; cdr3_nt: TGTGCCAGCAGCGCTCGGACTAGCGGGCCCACCGGGGAGCTGTTTTTT; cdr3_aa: CASSARTSGPTGELFF
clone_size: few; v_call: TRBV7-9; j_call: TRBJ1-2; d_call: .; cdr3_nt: TGTGCCAGCAGCCCGGACTTCAGCTATGGCTACACCTTC; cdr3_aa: CASSPDFSYGYTF
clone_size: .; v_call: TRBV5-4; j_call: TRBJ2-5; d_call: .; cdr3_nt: TGTGCCAGCGGACACAGGGTTCAAGAGACCCAGTACTTC; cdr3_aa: CASGHRVQETQYF
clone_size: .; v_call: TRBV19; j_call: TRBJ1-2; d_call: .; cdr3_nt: TGTGCCAGTAGTGGAGAGAGACTGAACTATGGCTACACCTTC; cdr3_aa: CASSGERLNYGYTF
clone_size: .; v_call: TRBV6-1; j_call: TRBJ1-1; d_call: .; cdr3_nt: TGTGCCAGCAGTGAATATACAGGGCCAAACACTGAAGCTTTCTTT; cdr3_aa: CASSEYTGPNTEAFF
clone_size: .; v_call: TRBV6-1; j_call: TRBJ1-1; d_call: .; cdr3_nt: TGTGCCAGCAGGAGGCAGGGTTTGGACACTGAAGCTTTCTTT; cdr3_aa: CASRRQGLDTEAFF
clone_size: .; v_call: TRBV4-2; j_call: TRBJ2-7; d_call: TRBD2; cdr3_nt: TGTGCCAGCAGCCAACGTCTAGCGGGAGGGCCCGACGAGCAGTACTTC; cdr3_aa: CASSQRLAGGPDEQYF
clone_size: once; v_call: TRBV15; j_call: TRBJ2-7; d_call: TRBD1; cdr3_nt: TGTGCCACCAGCATTGTCGGACAGGGGGCGTACGAGCAGTACTTC; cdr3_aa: CATSIVGQGAYEQYF
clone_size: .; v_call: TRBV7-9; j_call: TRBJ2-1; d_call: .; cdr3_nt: TGTGCCAGCAGCGACCGCACAGGGAGCAATGAGCAGTTCTTC; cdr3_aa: CASSDRTGSNEQFF
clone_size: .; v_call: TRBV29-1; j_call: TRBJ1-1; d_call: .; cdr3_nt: TGCAGCGTTTCACGCAATCTCGGTACTGAAGCTTTCTTT; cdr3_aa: CSVSRNLGTEAFF
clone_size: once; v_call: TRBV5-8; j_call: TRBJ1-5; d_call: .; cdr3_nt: TGTGCCAGCAGCTTGGAGGGGGGATTCGTTCAGCCCCAGCATTTT; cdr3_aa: CASSLEGGFVQPQHF
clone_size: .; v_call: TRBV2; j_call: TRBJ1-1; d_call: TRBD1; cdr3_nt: TGTGCCAGCACGAACCCAGGAGGGGGCGAAGGGAACACTGAAGCTTTCTTT; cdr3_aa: CASTNPGGGEGNTEAFF
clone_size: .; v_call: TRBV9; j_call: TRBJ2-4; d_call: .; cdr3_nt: TGTGCCAGCAGCGTAGTTGGGGGAGGCAAAAACATTCAGTACTTC; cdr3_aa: CASSVVGGGKNIQYF
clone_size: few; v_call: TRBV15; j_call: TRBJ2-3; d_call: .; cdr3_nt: TGTGCCACCAGCAGAGATAGGGGGGCGGGAAGAGATACGCAGTATTTT; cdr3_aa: CATSRDRGAGRDTQYF
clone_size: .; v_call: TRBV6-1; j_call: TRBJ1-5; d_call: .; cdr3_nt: TGTGCCAGCAAAGCAACCAGGGGTAACAATCAGCCCCAGCATTTT; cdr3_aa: CASKATRGNNQPQHF
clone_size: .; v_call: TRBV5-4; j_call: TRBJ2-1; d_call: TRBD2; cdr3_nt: TGTGCCAGCAGCTTGGTCGGGAGGAACAATGAGCAGTTCTTC; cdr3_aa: CASSLVGRNNEQFF
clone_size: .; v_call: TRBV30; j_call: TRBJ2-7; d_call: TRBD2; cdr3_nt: TGTGCCTGGAATGGGGGGGTCTCCTACGAGCAGTACTTC; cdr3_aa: CAWNGGVSYEQYF
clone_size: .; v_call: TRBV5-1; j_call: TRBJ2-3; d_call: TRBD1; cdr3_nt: TGCGCCAGCAGCTTCCCCACAGGGGGCCTTCGACGCGACACAGATACGCAGTATTTT; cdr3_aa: CASSFPTGGLRRDTDTQYF